This TCR beta chain was captured by sequencing in a study of cytomegalovirus exposure and HLA in healthy donors. Across the whole study: As released early, the data held around 80 million unique TCRs from HLA-typed donors.

The PCR had 60 Vbeta and 13 Jbeta primers. Using immunoSEQ multiplex PCR, the repertoire was profiled, and TCRdb retains in-frame clones only, with some absent. The sample yields some 130,000 clones, around 79% seen once. General study points: The authors later found most CMV-associated TCR beta chains appeared HLA-restricted. In a later analysis, a genetic analysis reported fewer productive-TCR N-insertions in an Asian-associated ancestry cluster than the cohort average.

With regard to this clone: Its specificity is unknown.

The V end was cut by 4 bases, the J end by 5 bases, with 16 bases between. Germline V gene sequence: CDR1 SGHRS, CDR2 YFSETQ. CDR3 length: 15 residues. Input material: PBMCs. The J gene is TRBJ2-1, the V gene TRBV5-1; no reliable D call. The sequence derives from a man between 35 and 55 years old in good health and CMV-seropositive. The CDR3 protein is CASSRGPTSNNEQFF. The DNA for the CDR3 is TGCGCCAGCAGCCGTGGGCCCACTTCCAACAATGAGCAGTTCTTC.